This T cell receptor beta chain appears in the sequencing data of a study of CD8 T cells in ankylosing spondylitis. TCRdb re-derived calls from the 5' RACE reads in MiXCR, one entry per CDR3 protein. In the table there are a few hundred thousand distinct CDR3 sequences, 15% to 20% of which are singletons. Details on this clonotype: Its antigen is unidentified.

The CDR3 sequence is 14 residues long. Germline CDR1 reads MNHEY; CDR2 reads SMNVEV (reference sequence). V shed 3 bases, J shed 0 bases, and the junction held 1 base outside the gene matches. General observations from the study: In ankylosing spondylitis blood, a motif of roughly eight highly homologous TCR beta variants appeared characteristic. In peripheral blood, disease-linked CD8+ clones occurred at relatively low frequencies.

The TCR sequence derives from a male donor with ankylosing spondylitis or in good health (not recorded which). The specimen was blood, either unsorted or a sorted T cell fraction (not recorded which). J is TRBJ2-7 and V is TRBV27, with 8 bases aligning to TRBD1. This CDR3 reads CASSLDRDSYEQYF. The CDR3 bases are TGTGCCAGCAGTTTGGACAGGGACTCCTACGAGCAGTACTTC.